The 3 T cell receptor beta chains reported below all come from one sample, sequenced in a study of response to subunit inactivated influenza vaccine. TCRdb re-called the RT-PCR reads with MiXCR, one entry per CDR3 protein. The top ten hold approximately 12% of the sample, which has a few hundred thousand distinct CDR3 sequences, 9.5% to 13% seen once. The specimen was PBMCs from blood, collected more than 35 days after vaccination. All receptors derive from a man between 45 and 60 years old who received an inactivated influenza vaccine.

The genes are TRBV9 and TRBJ2-3; TRBD1 aligns across 8 bases. CDR3 length: 17 residues. The germline V gene has CDR1 SGDLS and CDR2 YYNGEE. The junction had 10 bases not matched to a gene; V was cut back by 2 bases and J by 2 bases. The CDR3 is CASSVYRGRGLTDTQYF. The CDR3 bases are TGTGCCAGCAGCGTCTACAGGGGGAGAGGACTCACAGATACGCAGTATTTT.

On this clonotype itself: A read error may account for a junction end that differs from germline. The chain has TRBV5-1 and TRBJ2-2; perhaps TRBD2 as D (5 bases). The CDR3 covers 15 residues. Germline loops: CDR1 SGHRS, CDR2 YFSETQ. The CDR3 DNA sequence: TGCGCCAGCAGTTTGGACTGGGGTGGCACCGGGGAGCTGTTTTTT. This translates into CASSLDWGGTGELFF. The full variable domain, completed using reference TRBV5-1 and TRBJ2-2, is KAGVTQTPRYLIKTRGQQVTLSCSPISGHRSVSWYQQTPGQGLQFLFEYFSETQRNKGNFPGRFSGRQFSNSRSEMNVSTLELGDSALYLCASSLDWGGTGELFFGEGSRLTVL.

In its sample, this clonotype was seen a few times. The gene calls are TRBV7-2 and TRBJ1-5; possibly TRBD1 for D (5 bases). V lost 5 bases to trimming and J lost 3 bases, with 17 bases between them. The CDR3 extends over 16 amino acids. From germline, CDR1 is SGHTA and CDR2 FQGNSA. CDR3: CASSISGTDINQPQHF. DNA of the CDR3: TGTGCCAGCAGCATCTCTGGGACTGATATCAATCAGCCCCAGCATTTT.